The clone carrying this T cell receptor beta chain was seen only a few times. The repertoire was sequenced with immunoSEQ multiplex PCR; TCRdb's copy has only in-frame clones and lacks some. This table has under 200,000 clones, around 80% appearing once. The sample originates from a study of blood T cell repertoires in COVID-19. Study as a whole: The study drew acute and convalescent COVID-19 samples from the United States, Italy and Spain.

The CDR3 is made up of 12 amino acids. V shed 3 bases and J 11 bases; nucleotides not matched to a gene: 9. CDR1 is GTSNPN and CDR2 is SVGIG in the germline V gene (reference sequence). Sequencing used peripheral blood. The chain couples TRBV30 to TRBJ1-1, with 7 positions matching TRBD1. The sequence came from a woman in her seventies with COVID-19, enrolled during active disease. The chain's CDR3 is CAWSTTGASAFF. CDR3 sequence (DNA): TGTGCCTGGAGCACAACAGGGGCGTCGGCTTTCTTT.